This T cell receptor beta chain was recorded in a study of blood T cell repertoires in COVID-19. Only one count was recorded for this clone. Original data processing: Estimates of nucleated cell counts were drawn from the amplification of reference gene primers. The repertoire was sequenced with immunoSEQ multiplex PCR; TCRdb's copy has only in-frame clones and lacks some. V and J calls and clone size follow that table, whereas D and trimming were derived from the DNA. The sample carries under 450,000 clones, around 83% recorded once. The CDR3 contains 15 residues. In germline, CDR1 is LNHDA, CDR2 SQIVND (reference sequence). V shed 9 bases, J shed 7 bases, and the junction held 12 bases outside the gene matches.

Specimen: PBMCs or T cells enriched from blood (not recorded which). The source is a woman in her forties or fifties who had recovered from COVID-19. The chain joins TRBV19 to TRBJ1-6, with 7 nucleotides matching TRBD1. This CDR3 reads CASGTTGVGNSPLHF. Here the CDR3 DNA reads TGTGCCAGCGGAACCACAGGGGTGGGCAATTCACCCCTCCACTTT.